This T cell receptor beta chain appears in the sequencing data of a study of blood T cell repertoires in COVID-19 (dated by TCRdb to 2018 to 2020). As for the study more broadly: Samples covering the acute and convalescent phases of COVID-19 were provided by collaborators in the United States, Italy and Spain. The prospective study material was composed of cDNA or gDNA derived from T cells, B-cell-depleted T cells, or PBMCs. Deeply sampled blood TCRbeta repertoires from subjects exposed to, actively infected with, or recovered from COVID-19 were included in the dataset. The repertoires were released in a freely available public database meant as a resource for research on the immune response to SARS-CoV-2. The samples were drawn from two sources: the first 160 participants of the ongoing ImmuneRACE study, and 1,000 to 1,500 subjects contributed by 6 global collaborators. The sample metadata nearly always contained a de-identified subject ID, COVID-19 status, age in years and sex. Where available, HLA class I and class II types were obtained from metadata supplied by the sample provider rather than from assay-based typing. The research as a whole found: How much clinical and demographic metadata was included differed by source and by participant, and the metadata was provided uncurated.

CDR1 and CDR2, per the germline V gene, are SGHAT and FQNNGV. Including the terminal cysteine and phenylalanine, the CDR3 comprises 14 residues. The kept DNA is CDR3 alone, 42 bases in frame from the first base. The trim is 2 bases for V and 8 bases for J, with a gap of 12 bases between the germline ends. TCRbeta CDR3 regions were amplified from genomic DNA by means of the immunoSEQ Assay, a bias-controlled multiplex PCR. Under the source paper's analysis protocol: The number of nucleated cells in each sample was estimated by amplification of reference gene primers within the assay. Sequence reads were collapsed and filtered to measure the absolute abundance of every unique TCRbeta CDR3 rearrangement. Productive Simpson clonality was computed per sample as the square root of Simpson's diversity index over productive rearrangements. This is the immuneACCESS table as TCRdb keeps it, with only in-frame sequences that have V and J called. A part of the clones is gone; compared with another copy, unresolved V genes explain less than half, and the rest is unexplained. V, J and clone size are taken as reported in that table, and D and trimming were inferred from the DNA itself. This sample has roughly 260,000 clones in its table, and about nine tenths of those were observed once. The ten biggest clones cover approximately 4% of the sample.

Samples from volunteer blood donors who had recovered from COVID-19 were contributed by a second Seattle source. Whole blood was collected in K2EDTA tubes by collaborating institutions according to the institutions' own protocols. For TCRbeta analysis, collaborator samples were shipped as frozen whole blood, as isolated PBMCs, or as DNA extracted from either sample type. This clone came up a few times. This clone's antigen is unknown. No much larger clone is present one base from it, and per-base qualities are unavailable. The clonotype comes from a man aged 55 to 69 who had recovered from COVID-19. Sequenced input: peripheral blood. The sequence is built from TRBV11-2 and TRBJ1-4, with the D gene too uncertain to name. The DNA is as follows: TGTGCCAGCAGCTTATCTCGGGGAGGGGAAAAACTGTTTTTT. It translates as CASSLSRGGEKLFF.